The following is a T cell receptor beta chain sequence with its context. The V end was cut by 2 bases, the J end by 6 bases, with 7 bases between. Germline CDR1 reads MDHEN; CDR2 reads SYDVKM. The CDR3 consists of 13 residues. Using its own MiXCR run on the 5' RACE reads, TCRdb lists one record per CDR3 protein. The data hold approximately 490,000 distinct CDR3 sequences, with 20% to 25% observed a single time. This sample was taken from a study of identical twins. These data were also reused for a study on yellow fever vaccine responses in identical twins.

Sequenced: CD4+ T cells sorted from blood. The rearrangement links TRBV28 to TRBJ2-2; D gene ambiguous. This receptor was identified in a woman aged 18-35 years in good health. The CDR3 is CASSLLPPGELFF. In nucleotides, the CDR3 is TGTGCCAGCAGTTTACTCCCCCCCGGGGAGCTGTTTTTT.